Shown below are 2 T cell receptor beta chains from a single sample sequenced in a study of CXCR3-negative and CXCR3-positive naive CD8 T cells. With UMI labels, 5' RACE was used to prepare the TRB cDNA libraries. TCRdb reprocessed the 5' RACE reads, keeping one entry per CDR3 protein, no DNA. The repertoire table contains roughly 56,000 distinct CDR3 sequences. Sequenced input: naive CXCR3- CD8+ T cells from blood. Subset denoted: CD45RO-CCR7+CD27+CD95- naive CD8+ T cells lacking CXCR3 (TNR3-). The receptors originated from a human donor in good health. Some clones in this sample may be carry-over from other donors' samples.

The chain is built from TRBV29-1 and TRBJ2-1; absent DNA, TCRdb's TRBD1 call cannot be checked. Germline assignment: CDR1 SQVTM and CDR2 ANQGSEA. CDR3 length: 15 amino acids. CDR3 amino acids: CSVEDWQGTRDEQFF.

The V gene is TRBV4-3, the J gene TRBJ1-1; absent DNA, TCRdb's TRBD1 call cannot be checked. Looked up from germline, CDR1 is LGHNA and CDR2 is YSLEER. This CDR3 is built from 15 residues. CDR3 sequence: CASSQERTGSTEAFF.